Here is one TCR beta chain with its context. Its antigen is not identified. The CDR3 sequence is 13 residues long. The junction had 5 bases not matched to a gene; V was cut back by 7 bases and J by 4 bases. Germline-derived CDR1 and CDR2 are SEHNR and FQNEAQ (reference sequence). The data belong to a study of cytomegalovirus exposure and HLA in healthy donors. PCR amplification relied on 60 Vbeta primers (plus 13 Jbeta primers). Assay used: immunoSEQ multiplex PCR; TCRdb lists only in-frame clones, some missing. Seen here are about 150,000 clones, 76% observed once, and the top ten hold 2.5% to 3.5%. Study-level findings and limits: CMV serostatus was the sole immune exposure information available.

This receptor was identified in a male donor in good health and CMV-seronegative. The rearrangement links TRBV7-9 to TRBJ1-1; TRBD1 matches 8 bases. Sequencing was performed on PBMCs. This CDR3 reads CASTSQGATEAFF. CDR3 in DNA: TGTGCCAGCACCTCGCAGGGGGCCACTGAAGCTTTCTTT. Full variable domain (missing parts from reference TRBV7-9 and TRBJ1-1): DTGVSQNPRHKITKRGQNVTFRCDPISEHNRLYWYRQTLGQGPEFLTYFQNEAQLEKSRLLSDRFSAERPKGSFSTLEIQRTEQGDSAMYLCASTSQGATEAFFGQGTRLTVV.